Presented here are 10 T cell receptor beta chains from one specimen sequenced in a study of T cells in tumors after PD-1 blockade. Libraries were prepared by immunoSEQ multiplex PCR; TCRdb keeps only in-frame clonotypes and omits some of them. The sample carries approximately 47,000 clones, around 80% recorded once. The material was PBMCs, obtained before anti-PD-1 therapy. All receptors derive from a human donor with advanced basal cell or squamous cell carcinoma (not recorded which).

This clone was seen more than once but under ten times. The gene calls are TRBV3-1 (or the pseudogene TRBV3-2) and TRBJ2-1; TRBD1 might be the D (5 bases). Germline values: CDR1 LGHDT, CDR2 YNNKEL (reference sequence). The CDR3 is made up of 14 amino acids. V shed 5 bases and J shed 10 bases, with 18 bases lying between them. CDR3 DNA: TGTGCCAGCAGCGATTCTCAGGGTAATGTAGAGCAGTTCTTC. Translation gives CASSDSQGNVEQFF.

This chain connects TRBV6-5 to TRBJ1-1, with 8 bases aligning to TRBD1. The germline V gene encodes CDR1 MNHEY and CDR2 SVGAGI. V was clipped by 3 bases and J by 0 bases; unmatched bases: 6. CDR3 length: 16 residues. This CDR3 is CASSYNPTGVNTEAFF. CDR3 coding DNA: TGTGCCAGCAGTTATAATCCGACAGGGGTGAACACTGAAGCTTTCTTT.

This chain uses TRBV19 with TRBJ1-6, with 7 bases that match TRBD1. The germline V gene has CDR1 LNHDA and CDR2 SQIVND (reference sequence). The CDR3 loop spans 14 amino acids. After removal of 4 bases from V and 6 bases from J, the junction contained 3 bases not matched to a gene. CDR3 DNA: TGTGCCAGTAGTACAGGGGGGAGTAATTCACCCCTCCACTTT. Translating gives CASSTGGSNSPLHF.

The gene calls are TRBV5-1 and TRBJ2-5; TRBD1 agrees at 9 bases. Germline V gene data show CDR1 as SGHRS and CDR2 as YFSETQ. Trimming removed 7 bases from V and 0 bases from J; junction bases left unmatched: 7. The CDR3 loop spans 15 amino acids. The CDR3 loop is CASFQGDRDQETQYF. In DNA form, the CDR3 reads TGCGCCAGCTTCCAAGGGGACAGGGACCAAGAGACCCAGTACTTC.

The rearrangement uses TRBV5-4 and TRBJ2-7; weak D call: TRBD2 (7 bases). Trimming took 4 bases from V and 5 from J, leaving 19 bases between them. The CDR3 loop spans 15 amino acids. Germline loops: CDR1 SGHNT, CDR2 YYREEE (reference sequence). The CDR3, as DNA: TGTGCCAGCAGCCGGTCGGTGGGGGGGCCGGACGAGCAGTACTTC. It yields the protein CASSRSVGGPDEQYF.

The chain has TRBV5-1 and TRBJ2-2; D ambiguous. V lost 0 bases, J lost 4 bases, and 10 bases lay in between. In germline, CDR1 is SGHRS, CDR2 YFSETQ. The CDR3 totals 15 residues. CDR3 sequence: CASSLEQIFTGELFF. The CDR3, as DNA: TGCGCCAGCAGCTTGGAACAGATTTTCACCGGGGAGCTGTTTTTT.

This clone appeared a single time. The chain joins TRBV18 to TRBJ2-3; no clear D gene. CDR1 is KGHSH, CDR2 LQKENI, per germline. V shed 0 bases and J shed 1 base, with 2 bases lying between them. CDR3 size: 13 residues. The CDR3 region has the DNA TGTGCCAGCTCACCACCCGGCACAGATACGCAGTATTTT. Protein product: CASSPPGTDTQYF.

V is TRBV5-1 and J is TRBJ2-3; 9 bases are a match to TRBD1. CDR3 length equals 15 residues. V dropped 2 bases and J dropped 2; count of bases not matched to a gene: 3. Germline-derived CDR1 and CDR2 are SGHRS and YFSETQ. The CDR3 loop reads CASSFGQGYTDTQYF. CDR3 in DNA: TGCGCCAGCAGCTTCGGACAGGGGTACACAGATACGCAGTATTTT.

The gene calls are TRBV28 and TRBJ2-3, with TRBD2 identical over 11 bases. V lost 5 bases and J lost 2; bases outside the gene matches: 9. CDR1 is MDHEN and CDR2 is SYDVKM in the germline V gene. This CDR3 spans 17 amino acids. The CDR3 DNA sequence: TGTGCCAGCAGTGCTGTTAGCGGGAGGGCCAACACAGATACGCAGTATTTT. Protein: CASSAVSGRANTDTQYF.

Here the CDR3 reads CASSYSRNTEAFF. Written as DNA, the CDR3 is TGTGCCAGCAGTTACTCGAGGAACACTGAAGCTTTCTTT. The chain links TRBV6-5 to TRBJ1-1; D remains ambiguous. This CDR3 comprises 13 residues. V was trimmed by 0 bases and J by 1 base, leaving 3 bases between them. The germline V gene has CDR1 MNHEY and CDR2 SVGAGI.